This TCR beta chain was profiled in a study of cytomegalovirus exposure and HLA in healthy donors. Overall study: From about 179 million T cells, an earlier analysis saw 110 million or so unique TCR beta sequences.

Remarks on this clone: Its antigen is as yet unknown. One end of the junction is discordant with germline, which a read error may explain.

60 Vbeta and 13 Jbeta primers were used in PCR. Original processing methods: Among the unique TCR beta chains that a later analysis counted, about 81 million in all, about 12 million were shared. The data were produced by immunoSEQ multiplex PCR, yet TCRdb's version contains in-frame clones alone and is incomplete. Clone size and the V and J calls come from that table; the DNA yielded D and trimming. The sample has around 130,000 clones. Study findings and constraints: The dataset shows that most TCR sequences were rare, while some public TCRs occurred in many donors.

Sequencing used PBMCs. The source is a woman between 40 and 50 years old in good health and CMV-seronegative.

CDR3 amino acids: CASSEDLTSGILTEELFF. The CDR3 region has the DNA TGTGCCAGCAGCGAAGACCTGACTAGCGGGATCCTCACCGAGGAGCTGTTTTTT. The chain is built from TRBV5-6 and TRBJ2-2, with 11 bases fitting TRBD2. CDR3 size: 18 residues. Germline CDR1 SGHDT, CDR2 YYEEEE.